The 11 T cell receptor beta chains below all came from one sample that was sequenced in a study of T cell changes during pregnancy in multiple sclerosis. Libraries were prepared by immunoSEQ multiplex PCR; TCRdb keeps only in-frame clonotypes and omits some of them. The sample contains roughly 84,000 clones, roughly 93% of which appear only once. Sequenced material: peripheral blood, taken in the third trimester of pregnancy. Receptor source: a female donor in good health, enrolled as a control in a pregnancy study.

This clone was seen once. The V and J genes are TRBV5-1 and TRBJ2-7; TRBD1 might be the D (6 bases). CDR1 is SGHRS and CDR2 is YFSETQ in the germline V gene. The CDR3 runs to 15 residues. Deletions cut 4 bases from V and 3 bases from J, with 17 bases between. CDR3 amino acids: CASSLQGSGNYEQYF. The DNA of the CDR3 is TGCGCCAGCAGCCTGCAGGGGAGCGGAAACTACGAGCAGTACTTC.

This clone was recorded once. The gene calls are TRBV4-1 and TRBJ2-7, with TRBD2 identical over 10 bases. The CDR3 is 16 residues long. J gave up 4 bases and V 0 bases, and 6 bases lay outside the gene matches. The V gene's germline CDR1 is MGHRA and CDR2 YSYEKL. The DNA of the CDR3 is TGCGCCAGCAGCCAAGATCGGGCTAGCGGGAGTTACGAGCAGTACTTC. Amino acid sequence: CASSQDRASGSYEQYF.

The chain recombines TRBV5-1 with TRBJ1-1; D is possibly TRBD1 (5 bases). Germline V gene sequence: CDR1 SGHRS, CDR2 YFSETQ. Trimming removed 2 bases at V and 4 bases at J, with 9 bases between. There are 13 residues in the CDR3. CDR3 DNA: TGCGCCAGCAGCTTTTGGGGGGGCACTGAAGCTTTCTTT. Protein product: CASSFWGGTEAFF. The full variable domain, its missing parts supplied by reference TRBV5-1 and TRBJ1-1, is KAGVTQTPRYLIKTRGQQVTLSCSPISGHRSVSWYQQTPGQGLQFLFEYFSETQRNKGNFPGRFSGRQFSNSRSEMNVSTLELGDSALYLCASSFWGGTEAFFGQGTRLTVV.

This clone was seen once. V is TRBV2 and J is TRBJ2-2; 7 bases are a match to TRBD2. The V and J ends lost 6 bases and 1 base, in that order; junction bases with no gene match: 8. Per germline, CDR1 SNHLY and CDR2 FYNNEI. The CDR3 length is 16 residues. CDR3 sequence reads: CASRGLRPMNTGELFF. The DNA for the CDR3 is TGTGCCAGCAGGGGACTACGCCCGATGAACACCGGGGAGCTGTTTTTT.

The chain carries TRBV2 and TRBJ2-1; 13 nucleotides agree with TRBD2. The V gene's germline CDR1 is SNHLY and CDR2 FYNNEI. The V and J ends lost 4 bases and 7 bases, in that order; junction bases with no gene match: 4. The CDR3 consists of 15 residues. This CDR3 is CASSGTSGRTNEQFF. The CDR3 bases are TGTGCCAGCAGTGGGACTAGCGGGAGAACGAATGAGCAGTTCTTC.

This chain links TRBV5-1 with TRBJ2-3; TRBD2 might be the D (6 bases). The CDR3 spans 15 residues. V was cut by 0 bases and J by 3 bases, with 11 bases left in between. CDR1 is SGHRS and CDR2 is YFSETQ in the germline V gene. CDR3 sequence reads: CASSLDLAPTDTQYF. The CDR3 nucleotides are TGCGCCAGCAGCTTGGACCTAGCGCCAACAGATACGCAGTATTTT.

The genes are TRBV6-1 and TRBJ2-7; no clear D. This CDR3 has 14 amino acids. Per germline, CDR1 MNHNS and CDR2 SASEGT. Trimming pared 2 bases from V and 2 bases from J, leaving 10 bases between. The DNA for the CDR3 is TGTGCCAGCAGTGAATCACCAGGCCCCTACGAGCAGTACTTC. Encoded protein: CASSESPGPYEQYF.

This rearrangement joins TRBV4-1 to TRBJ1-1; TRBD1 matches at 7 bases. The germline V gene encodes CDR1 MGHRA and CDR2 YSYEKL. This CDR3 has 13 amino acids. The J segment lost 3 bases and the V segment lost 2 bases, leaving 0 bases of the junction unmatched. This CDR3 reads CASSQTGDTEAFF. Here the CDR3 DNA reads TGCGCCAGCAGCCAAACAGGGGACACTGAAGCTTTCTTT.

The V gene is TRBV5-1, the J gene TRBJ2-3; D might be TRBD2 (7 bases). The length of the CDR3 is 15 residues. V was clipped by 0 bases and J by 2 bases, with 10 bases between them. CDR1 is SGHRS and CDR2 is YFSETQ in the germline V gene. Here the CDR3 reads CASSLEGGNTDTQYF. For the CDR3, the DNA is TGCGCCAGCAGCTTGGAGGGGGGGAACACAGATACGCAGTATTTT.

The chain links TRBV5-1 to TRBJ2-5; 9 nucleotides match TRBD1. The CDR3 contains 14 residues. Germline V gene lookup returns CDR1 SGHRS and CDR2 YFSETQ. The trim removed 4 bases at V and 6 bases at J, leaving 7 bases unmatched. The CDR3 loop reads CASSLGTGLKTQYF. CDR3 bases: TGCGCCAGCAGCCTAGGGACAGGGTTGAAGACCCAGTACTTC.

The chain joins TRBV7-8 to TRBJ2-2; D call uncertain. This CDR3 is 12 amino acids long. Trimming took 4 bases from V and 2 from J, leaving 2 bases between them. Germline V gene sequence: CDR1 SGHVS, CDR2 FQNEAQ. The DNA for the CDR3 is TGTGCCAGCAGCTCTAACACCGGGGAGCTGTTTTTT. This gives the protein CASSSNTGELFF.